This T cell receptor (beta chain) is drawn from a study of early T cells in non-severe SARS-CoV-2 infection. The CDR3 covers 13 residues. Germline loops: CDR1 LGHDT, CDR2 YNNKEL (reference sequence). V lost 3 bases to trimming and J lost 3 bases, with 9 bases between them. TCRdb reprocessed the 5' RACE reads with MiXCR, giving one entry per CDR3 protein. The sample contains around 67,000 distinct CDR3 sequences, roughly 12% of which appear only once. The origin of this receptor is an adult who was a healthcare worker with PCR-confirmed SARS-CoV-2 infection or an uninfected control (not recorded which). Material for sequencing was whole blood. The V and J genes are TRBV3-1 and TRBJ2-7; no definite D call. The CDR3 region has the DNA TGTGCCAGCAGCCATTCCAAAAGCTACGAGCAGTACTTC. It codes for CASSHSKSYEQYF.